The sample holds many counts of the clone carrying this TCR beta chain. Its cognate antigen is unknown. The data stem from a study of regulatory T cells in long-lasting Graves disease. Regarding the study as a whole: The analysis examined peripheral blood only and excluded thyroid tissue.

Documented time point: newly diagnosed GD, antithyroid drugs for less than 3 months. The TCR library was made from RNA that had been extracted from PBMCs in TRIzol. The collection involved drawing around 8.5 milliliters of peripheral blood into EDTA tubes. Construction of TCR beta libraries relied on iRepertoire HTBI primers and on Arm-PCR targeting CDR3 regions. TCRdb re-called the multiplex PCR reads with MiXCR, one entry per CDR3 protein. This table has about 450,000 distinct CDR3 sequences, around 17% appearing once. Per the germline V gene, CDR1 is SGHTA and CDR2 is FQGNSA. The CDR3 contains 15 residues. Trimming took off 3 bases at V and 3 bases at J, with 15 bases between the two ends. These data were also reused for a study on T cells in Graves' hyperthyroidism and ophthalmopathy. That work states: Diagnoses were made from clinical symptoms, serum measures (thyroxine and TRAb), thyroid ultrasound and orbital computed tomography. Most thyroid clonotypes that were expanded above 0.001 also turned up in blood.

The sample consisted of peripheral blood mononuclear cells (PBMCs), taken at new diagnosis, from a patient treated with antithyroid drugs. The sequence was obtained from a woman aged 25 to 39 with Graves disease. The rearrangement joins TRBV7-2 to TRBJ2-7, with D perhaps assigned TRBD1 or TRBD2 (5 bases each). CDR3 amino acids: CASSLKGTINYEQYF. CDR3 in DNA: TGTGCCAGCAGCTTGAAAGGGACCATAAACTACGAGCAGTACTTC.